Given below is one T cell receptor (beta chain) in context. The sample belongs to a study of blood T cell repertoires in COVID-19. Looking at the study overall: Researchers got acute and convalescent COVID-19 samples from the United States, Italy and Spain. Nucleic acid was either cDNA or gDNA, and it came from T cells, B-cell-depleted T cells, or PBMCs.

CDR3 size: 14 residues. Germline V CDR1 and CDR2: SGHRS, YFSETQ. The V end lost 0 bases, the J end lost 3 bases, and 10 bases lay between the germline ends. Repertoires were generated with immunoSEQ multiplex PCR, while TCRdb's copy carries only in-frame clones and drops some. Of 300,000 to 400,000 clones in the sample, around nine tenths are singletons; the top ten hold around 6.6%. Patients of the Seattle cohort, enrolled during active infection, were followed longitudinally. The rearrangement uses TRBV5-1 and TRBJ2-7; D gene uncertain. The source is a woman in her 70s with COVID-19, enrolled during active disease. Sequenced sample: peripheral blood. The CDR3 spells CASSLGPMNYEQYF. The CDR3 region has the DNA TGCGCCAGCAGCTTGGGGCCGATGAACTACGAGCAGTACTTC. The full variable domain, in which reference TRBV5-1 and TRBJ2-7 provide the parts outside the CDR3, is KAGVTQTPRYLIKTRGQQVTLSCSPISGHRSVSWYQQTPGQGLQFLFEYFSETQRNKGNFPGRFSGRQFSNSRSEMNVSTLELGDSALYLCASSLGPMNYEQYFGPGTRLTVT.